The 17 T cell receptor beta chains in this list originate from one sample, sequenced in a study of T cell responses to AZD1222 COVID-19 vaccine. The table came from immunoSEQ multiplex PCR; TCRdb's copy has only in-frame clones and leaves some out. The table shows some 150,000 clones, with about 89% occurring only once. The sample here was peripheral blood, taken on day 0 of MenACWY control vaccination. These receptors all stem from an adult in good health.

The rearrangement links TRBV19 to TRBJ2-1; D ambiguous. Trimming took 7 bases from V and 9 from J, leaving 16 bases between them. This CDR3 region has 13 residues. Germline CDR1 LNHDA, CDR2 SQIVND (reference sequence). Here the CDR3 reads CASTKPGSLEQFF. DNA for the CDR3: TGTGCCAGTACCAAGCCGGGCAGTCTTGAGCAGTTCTTC.

The CDR3 bases are TGTGCCAGCAGGGTGGACGGCAACGGCGAGCAGTACTTC. This translates into CASRVDGNGEQYF. The chain has TRBV2 and TRBJ2-7; D unresolved. The CDR3 spans 13 residues. CDR1 is SNHLY, CDR2 FYNNEI, per germline. V lost 6 bases and J 6 bases, leaving 15 bases between the germline ends.

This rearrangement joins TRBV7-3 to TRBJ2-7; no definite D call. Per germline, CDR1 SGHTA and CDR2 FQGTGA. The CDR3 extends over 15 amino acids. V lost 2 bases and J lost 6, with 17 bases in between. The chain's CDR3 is CASSLRPTPAAEQYF. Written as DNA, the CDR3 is TGTGCCAGCAGCTTACGCCCCACCCCCGCTGCCGAGCAGTACTTC.

The CDR3 spells CSTKTGGDEKLFF. The CDR3 region has the DNA TGCAGCACCAAAACAGGGGGCGATGAAAAACTGTTTTTT. This chain uses TRBV29-1 with TRBJ1-4, with 9 bases aligning to TRBD1. Germline V gene data show CDR1 as SQVTM and CDR2 as ANQGSEA. This CDR3 is built from 13 residues. V shed 8 bases, J shed 6 bases, and the junction held 7 bases outside the gene matches.

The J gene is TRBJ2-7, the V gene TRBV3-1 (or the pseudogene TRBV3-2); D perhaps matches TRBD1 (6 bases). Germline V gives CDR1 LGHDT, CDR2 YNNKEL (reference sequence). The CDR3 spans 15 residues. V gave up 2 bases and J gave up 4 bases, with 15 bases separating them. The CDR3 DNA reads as TGTGCCAGCAGCCAATCTATACAGGGTCTTTACGAGCAGTACTTC. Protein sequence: CASSQSIQGLYEQYF.

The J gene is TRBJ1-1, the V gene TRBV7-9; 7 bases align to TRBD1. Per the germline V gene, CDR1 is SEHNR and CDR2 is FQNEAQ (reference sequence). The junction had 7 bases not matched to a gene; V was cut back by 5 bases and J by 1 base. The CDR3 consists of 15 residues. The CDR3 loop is CASSKRTGGNTEAFF. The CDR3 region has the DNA TGTGCCAGCAGCAAAAGGACAGGCGGGAACACTGAAGCTTTCTTT. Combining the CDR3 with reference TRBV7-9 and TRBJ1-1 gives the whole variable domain DTGVSQNPRHKITKRGQNVTFRCDPISEHNRLYWYRQTLGQGPEFLTYFQNEAQLEKSRLLSDRFSAERPKGSFSTLEIQRTEQGDSAMYLCASSKRTGGNTEAFFGQGTRLTVV.

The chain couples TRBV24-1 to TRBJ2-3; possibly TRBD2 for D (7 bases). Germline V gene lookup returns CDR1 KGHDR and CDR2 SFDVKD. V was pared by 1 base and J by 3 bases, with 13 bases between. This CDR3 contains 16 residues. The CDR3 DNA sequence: TGTGCCACCAGTGATTTAAACAGGGAGGGGACAGATACGCAGTATTTT. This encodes CATSDLNREGTDTQYF.

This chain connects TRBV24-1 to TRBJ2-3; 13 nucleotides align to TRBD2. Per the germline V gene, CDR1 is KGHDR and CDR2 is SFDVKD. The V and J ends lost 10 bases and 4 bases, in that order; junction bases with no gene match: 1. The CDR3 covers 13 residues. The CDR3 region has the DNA TGTGCCACAGGACTAGCGGGGGCAGATACGCAGTATTTT. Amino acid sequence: CATGLAGADTQYF.

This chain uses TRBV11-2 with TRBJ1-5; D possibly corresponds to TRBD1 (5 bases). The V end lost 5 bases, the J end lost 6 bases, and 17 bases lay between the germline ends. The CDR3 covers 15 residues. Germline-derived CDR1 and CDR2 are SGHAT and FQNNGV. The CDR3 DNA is TGTGCCAGCAGCCCCGAGGGGATCAGGGTTCAGCCCCAGCATTTT. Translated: CASSPEGIRVQPQHF.

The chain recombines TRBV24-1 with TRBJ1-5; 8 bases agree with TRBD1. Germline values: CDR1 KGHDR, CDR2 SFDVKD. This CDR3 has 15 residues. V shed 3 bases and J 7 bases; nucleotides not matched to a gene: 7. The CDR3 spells CATSDPGQGGQPQHF. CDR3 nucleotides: TGTGCCACCAGTGATCCCGGACAGGGTGGCCAGCCCCAGCATTTT.

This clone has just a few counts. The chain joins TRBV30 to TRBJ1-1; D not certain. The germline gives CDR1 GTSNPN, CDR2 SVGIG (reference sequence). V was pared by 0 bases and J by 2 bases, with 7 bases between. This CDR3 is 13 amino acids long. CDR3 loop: CAWSVWRNTEAFF. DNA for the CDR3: TGTGCCTGGAGTGTGTGGCGCAACACTGAAGCTTTCTTT.

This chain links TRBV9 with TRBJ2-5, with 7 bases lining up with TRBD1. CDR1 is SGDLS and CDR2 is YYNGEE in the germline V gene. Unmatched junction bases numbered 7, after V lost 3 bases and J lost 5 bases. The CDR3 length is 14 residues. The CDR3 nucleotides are TGTGCCAGCAGCGGGACAGGCCGTAGGGAGACCCAGTACTTC. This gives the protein CASSGTGRRETQYF.

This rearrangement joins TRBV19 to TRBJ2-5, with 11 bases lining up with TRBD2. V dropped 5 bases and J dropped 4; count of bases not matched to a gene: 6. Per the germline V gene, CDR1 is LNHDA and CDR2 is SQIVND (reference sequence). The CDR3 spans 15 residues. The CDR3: CASSETGTSGETQYF. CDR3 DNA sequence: TGTGCCAGTAGTGAAACCGGGACTAGCGGAGAGACCCAGTACTTC.

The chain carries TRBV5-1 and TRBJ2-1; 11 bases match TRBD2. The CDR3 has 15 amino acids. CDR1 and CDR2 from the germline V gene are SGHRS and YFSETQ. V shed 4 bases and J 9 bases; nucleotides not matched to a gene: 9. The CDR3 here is CASSGPLAGESEQFF. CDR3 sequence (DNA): TGCGCCAGCAGCGGCCCACTAGCGGGAGAGAGTGAGCAGTTCTTC. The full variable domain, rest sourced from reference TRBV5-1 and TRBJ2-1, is KAGVTQTPRYLIKTRGQQVTLSCSPISGHRSVSWYQQTPGQGLQFLFEYFSETQRNKGNFPGRFSGRQFSNSRSEMNVSTLELGDSALYLCASSGPLAGESEQFFGPGTRLTVL.

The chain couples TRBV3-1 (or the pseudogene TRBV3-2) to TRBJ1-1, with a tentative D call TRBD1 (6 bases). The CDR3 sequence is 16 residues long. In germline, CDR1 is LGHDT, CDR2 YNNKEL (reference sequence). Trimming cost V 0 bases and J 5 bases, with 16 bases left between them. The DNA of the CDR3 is TGTGCCAGCAGCCAAGATGTCCCGGGGGCGCGAACTGAAGCTTTCTTT. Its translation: CASSQDVPGARTEAFF.

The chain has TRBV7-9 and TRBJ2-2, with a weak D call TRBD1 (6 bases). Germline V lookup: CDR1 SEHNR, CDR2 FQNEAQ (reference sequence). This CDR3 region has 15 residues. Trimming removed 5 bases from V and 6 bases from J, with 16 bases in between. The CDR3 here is CASSHPDRGAGELFF. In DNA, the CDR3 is TGTGCCAGCAGCCACCCGGACAGAGGGGCCGGGGAGCTGTTTTTT. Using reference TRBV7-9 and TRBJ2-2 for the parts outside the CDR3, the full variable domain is DTGVSQNPRHKITKRGQNVTFRCDPISEHNRLYWYRQTLGQGPEFLTYFQNEAQLEKSRLLSDRFSAERPKGSFSTLEIQRTEQGDSAMYLCASSHPDRGAGELFFGEGSRLTVL.

The CDR3 loop is CASRLTWTEAFF. DNA for the CDR3: TGTGCCAGCAGGTTGACGTGGACTGAAGCTTTCTTT. This sequence joins TRBV12-3 or TRBV12-4 and TRBJ1-1; D is uncertain. The V and J ends lost 6 bases and 5 bases respectively, with 10 bases between them. This CDR3 is built from 12 residues.